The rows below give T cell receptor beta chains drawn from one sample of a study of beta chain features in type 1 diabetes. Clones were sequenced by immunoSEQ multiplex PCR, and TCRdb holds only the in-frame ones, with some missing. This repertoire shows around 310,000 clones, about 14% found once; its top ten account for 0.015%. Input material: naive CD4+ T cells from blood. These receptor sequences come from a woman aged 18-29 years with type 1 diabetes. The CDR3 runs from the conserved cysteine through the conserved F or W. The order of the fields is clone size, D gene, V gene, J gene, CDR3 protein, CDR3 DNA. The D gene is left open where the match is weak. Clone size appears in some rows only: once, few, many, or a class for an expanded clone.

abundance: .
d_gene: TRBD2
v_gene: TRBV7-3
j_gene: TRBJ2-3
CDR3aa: CASSLMGLAGGADTQYF
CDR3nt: TGTGCCAGCAGCTTAATGGGACTAGCGGGAGGGGCAGATACGCAGTATTTT

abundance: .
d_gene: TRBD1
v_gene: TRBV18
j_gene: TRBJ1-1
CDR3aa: CASSPQGAVDTEAFF
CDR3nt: TGTGCCAGCTCACCACAGGGGGCAGTCGACACTGAAGCTTTCTTT

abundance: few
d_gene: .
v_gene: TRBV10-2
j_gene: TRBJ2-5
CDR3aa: CASSQGAETQYF
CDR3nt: TGCGCCAGCAGCCAAGGGGCCGAGACCCAGTACTTC

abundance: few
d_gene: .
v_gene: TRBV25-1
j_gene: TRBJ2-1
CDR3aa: CASNGVSSYNEQFF
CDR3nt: TGTGCCAGCAACGGAGTTAGCTCCTACAATGAGCAGTTCTTC

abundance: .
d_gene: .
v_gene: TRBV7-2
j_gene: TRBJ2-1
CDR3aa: CASSPNRESYNEQFF
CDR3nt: TGTGCCAGCAGCCCCAATCGGGAATCCTACAATGAGCAGTTCTTC

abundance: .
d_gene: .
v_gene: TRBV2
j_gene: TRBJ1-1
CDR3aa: CASTNLGGGDTEAFF
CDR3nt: TGTGCCAGCACCAATCTGGGGGGGGGTGACACTGAAGCTTTCTTT

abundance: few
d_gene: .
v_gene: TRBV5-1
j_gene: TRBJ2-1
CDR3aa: CASSLAAGRNDEQFF
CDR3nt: TGCGCCAGCAGCTTGGCGGCGGGAAGAAATGACGAGCAGTTCTTC

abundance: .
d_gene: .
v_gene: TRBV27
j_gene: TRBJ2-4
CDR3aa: CASSFALGANLAKNIQYF
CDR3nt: TGTGCCAGCAGTTTCGCGTTGGGGGCGAATCTAGCCAAAAACATTCAGTACTTC

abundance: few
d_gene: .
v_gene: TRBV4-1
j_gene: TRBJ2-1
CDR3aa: CASSQDLAEMGYEQFF
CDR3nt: TGCGCCAGCAGCCAAGATTTAGCGGAGATGGGGTATGAGCAGTTCTTC

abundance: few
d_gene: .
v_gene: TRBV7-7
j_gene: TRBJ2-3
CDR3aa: CASSSNIQGSEQYF
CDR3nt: TGTGCCAGCAGCTCGAACATACAGGGAAGTGAGCAGTATTTT

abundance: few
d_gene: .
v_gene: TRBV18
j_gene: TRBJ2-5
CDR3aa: CASSPGETQYF
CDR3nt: TGTGCCAGCTCTCCGGGGGAGACCCAGTACTTC

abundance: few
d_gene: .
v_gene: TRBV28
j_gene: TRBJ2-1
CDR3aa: CASSLYRSSYNEQFF
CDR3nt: TGTGCCAGCAGTTTATACCGCAGCTCCTACAATGAGCAGTTCTTC

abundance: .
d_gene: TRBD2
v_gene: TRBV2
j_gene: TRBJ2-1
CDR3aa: CADTPRLAGSNEQFF
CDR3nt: TGTGCCGACACACCCCGGCTAGCGGGATCCAATGAGCAGTTCTTC

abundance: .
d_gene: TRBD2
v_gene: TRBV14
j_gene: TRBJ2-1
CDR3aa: CASSPRLAGGSYNEQFF
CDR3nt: TGTGCCAGCAGCCCCCGACTAGCGGGAGGATCCTACAATGAGCAGTTCTTC

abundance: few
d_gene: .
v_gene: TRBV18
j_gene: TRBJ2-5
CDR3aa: CASSPRMGQETQYF
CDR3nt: TGTGCCAGCTCACCGCGGATGGGCCAAGAGACCCAGTACTTC

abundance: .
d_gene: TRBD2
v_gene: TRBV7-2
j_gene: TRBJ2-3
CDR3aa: CASSLAVAGRADTQYF
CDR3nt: TGTGCCAGCAGCTTAGCCGTAGCGGGAAGGGCAGATACGCAGTATTTT

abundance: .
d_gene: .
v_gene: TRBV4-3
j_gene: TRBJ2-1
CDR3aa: CASSQDIAPGNEQFF
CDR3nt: TGCGCCAGCAGCCAAGATATCGCGCCGGGGAATGAGCAGTTCTTC

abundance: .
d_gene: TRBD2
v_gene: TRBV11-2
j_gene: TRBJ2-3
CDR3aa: CASGLAGADTQYF
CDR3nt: TGTGCCAGCGGACTAGCGGGAGCGGATACGCAGTATTTT

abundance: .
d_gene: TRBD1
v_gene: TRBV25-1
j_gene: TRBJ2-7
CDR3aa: CASSSDRAYEQYF
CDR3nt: TGTGCCAGCAGCTCCGACAGGGCCTACGAGCAGTACTTC

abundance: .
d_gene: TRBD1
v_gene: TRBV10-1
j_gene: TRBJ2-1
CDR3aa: CASSAGTGMNARQFF
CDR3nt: TGCGCCAGCAGTGCGGGGACAGGGATGAATGCTAGGCAGTTCTTC

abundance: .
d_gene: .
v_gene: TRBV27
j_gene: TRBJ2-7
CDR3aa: CASSYRTTSSYEQYF
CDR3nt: TGTGCCAGCAGTTACCGGACTACCAGCTCCTACGAGCAGTACTTC

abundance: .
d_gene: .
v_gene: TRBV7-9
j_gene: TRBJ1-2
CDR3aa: CASSPLGANYGYTF
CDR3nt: TGTGCCAGCAGCCCACTCGGGGCTAACTATGGCTACACCTTC

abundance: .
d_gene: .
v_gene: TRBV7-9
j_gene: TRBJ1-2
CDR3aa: CASSPKTGTFYGYTF
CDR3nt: TGTGCCAGCAGCCCAAAGACTGGGACTTTCTATGGCTACACCTTC

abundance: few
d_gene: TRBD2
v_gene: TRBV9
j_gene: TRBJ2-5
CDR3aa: CASSVDGTTGTQYF
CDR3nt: TGTGCCAGCAGCGTAGACGGGACTACCGGGACCCAGTACTTC

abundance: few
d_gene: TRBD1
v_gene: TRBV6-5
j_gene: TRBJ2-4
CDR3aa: CATKGALPNIQYF
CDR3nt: TGTGCCACCAAGGGGGCCCTTCCAAACATTCAGTACTTC

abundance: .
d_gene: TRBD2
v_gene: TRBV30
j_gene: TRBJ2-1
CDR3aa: CAWSGLAGTTGNEQFF
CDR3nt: TGTGCCTGGAGTGGACTAGCGGGCACAACGGGGAATGAGCAGTTCTTC

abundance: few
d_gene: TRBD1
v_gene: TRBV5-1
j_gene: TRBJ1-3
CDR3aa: CASRRTGSPLIDSGNTIYF
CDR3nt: TGCGCCAGCAGGAGGACAGGATCCCCACTAATCGACTCTGGAAACACCATATATTTT

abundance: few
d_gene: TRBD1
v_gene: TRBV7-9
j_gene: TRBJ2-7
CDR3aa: CASSSGTGPYEQYF
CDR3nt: TGTGCCAGCAGCTCCGGGACAGGGCCCTACGAGCAGTACTTC

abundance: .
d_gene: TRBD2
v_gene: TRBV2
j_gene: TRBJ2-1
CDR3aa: CASSERSGSSGEQFF
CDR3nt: TGTGCCAGCAGTGAACGTTCCGGGTCTAGCGGTGAGCAGTTCTTC

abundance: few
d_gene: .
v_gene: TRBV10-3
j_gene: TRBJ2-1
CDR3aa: CAIRVGSSYNEQFF
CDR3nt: TGTGCCATCAGGGTAGGGAGCTCCTACAATGAGCAGTTCTTC

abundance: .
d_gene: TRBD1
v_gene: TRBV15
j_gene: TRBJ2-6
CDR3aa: CATSRAQGAGANVLTF
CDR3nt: TGTGCCACCAGCAGAGCACAGGGGGCTGGGGCCAACGTCCTGACTTTC

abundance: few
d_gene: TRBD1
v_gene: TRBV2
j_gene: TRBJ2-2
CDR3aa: CASRRDRVNTGELFF
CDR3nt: TGTGCCAGCAGACGGGACAGGGTGAACACCGGGGAGCTGTTTTTT

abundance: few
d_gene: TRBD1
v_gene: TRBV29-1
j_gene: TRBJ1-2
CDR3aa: CSVVGQGYGYTF
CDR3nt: TGCAGCGTCGTGGGACAGGGTTATGGCTACACCTTC

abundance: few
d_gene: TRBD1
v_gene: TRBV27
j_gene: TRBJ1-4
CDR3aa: CASSPRTGFELFF
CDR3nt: TGTGCCAGCAGTCCCCGGACAGGGTTTGAACTGTTTTTT

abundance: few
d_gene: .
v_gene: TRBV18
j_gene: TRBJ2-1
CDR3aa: CASSPQEYNEQFF
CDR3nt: TGTGCCAGCTCACCACAAGAGTACAATGAGCAGTTCTTC

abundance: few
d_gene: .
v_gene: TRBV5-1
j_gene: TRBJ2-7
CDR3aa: CASRRSEAYEQYF
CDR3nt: TGCGCCAGCAGGAGGTCGGAGGCCTACGAGCAGTACTTC

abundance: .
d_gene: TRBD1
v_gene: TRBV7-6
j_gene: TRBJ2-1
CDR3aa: CASSARTGSYNEQFF
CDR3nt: TGTGCCAGCAGCGCGCGGACAGGGTCCTACAATGAGCAGTTCTTC

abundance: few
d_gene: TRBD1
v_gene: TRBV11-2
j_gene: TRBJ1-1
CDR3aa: CASSSHRREGTGGNTEAFF
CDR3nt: TGTGCCAGCAGCTCCCACCGGCGAGAGGGAACAGGGGGTAACACTGAAGCTTTCTTT

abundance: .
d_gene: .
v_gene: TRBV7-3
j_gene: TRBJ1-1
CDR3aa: CASSFHRNTEAFF
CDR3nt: TGTGCCAGCAGCTTTCACAGGAACACTGAAGCTTTCTTT

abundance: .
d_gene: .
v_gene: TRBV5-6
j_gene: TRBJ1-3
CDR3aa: CASSLGSVSGNTIYF
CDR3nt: TGTGCCAGCAGCTTGGGATCGGTATCTGGAAACACCATATATTTT

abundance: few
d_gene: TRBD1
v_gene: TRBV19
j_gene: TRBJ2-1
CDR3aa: CASGAGTGINEQFF
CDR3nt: TGTGCCAGTGGAGCGGGGACAGGGATCAATGAGCAGTTCTTC

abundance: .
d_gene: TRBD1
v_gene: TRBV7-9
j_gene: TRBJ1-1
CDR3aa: CASSLTGTDEAFF
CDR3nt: TGTGCCAGCAGCTTAACGGGGACAGACGAAGCTTTCTTT

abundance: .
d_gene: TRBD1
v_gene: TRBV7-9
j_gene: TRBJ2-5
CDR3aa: CASSTGTAQETQYF
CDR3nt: TGTGCCAGCAGCACCGGGACAGCCCAAGAGACCCAGTACTTC

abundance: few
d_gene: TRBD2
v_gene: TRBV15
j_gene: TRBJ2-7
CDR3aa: CATSREAGVVNEQYF
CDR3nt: TGTGCCACCAGCAGAGAAGCGGGAGTAGTCAACGAGCAGTACTTC

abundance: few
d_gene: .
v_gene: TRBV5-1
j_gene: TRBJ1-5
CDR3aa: CASSLGESRGPQHF
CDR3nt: TGCGCCAGCAGCTTGGGCGAATCAAGGGGCCCCCAGCATTTT

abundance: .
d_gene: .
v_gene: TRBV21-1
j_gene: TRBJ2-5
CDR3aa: CASSTQETQYF
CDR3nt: TGTGCCAGCAGCACACAAGAGACCCAGTACTTC

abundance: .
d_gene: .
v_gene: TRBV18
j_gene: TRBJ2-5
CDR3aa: CASSPQGETQYF
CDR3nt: TGTGCCAGCTCTCCGCAGGGAGAGACCCAGTACTTC

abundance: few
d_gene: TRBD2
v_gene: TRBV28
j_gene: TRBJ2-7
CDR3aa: CASSLSPGGPYEQYF
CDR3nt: TGTGCCAGCAGTTTATCCCCGGGAGGGCCCTACGAGCAGTACTTC

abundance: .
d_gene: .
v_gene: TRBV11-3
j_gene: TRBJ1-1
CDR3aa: CASSFGGTEAFF
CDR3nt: TGTGCCAGCAGCTTCGGAGGCACTGAAGCTTTCTTT

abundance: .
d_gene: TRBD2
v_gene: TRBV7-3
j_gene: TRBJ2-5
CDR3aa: CASSLTGTSGRKITETQYF
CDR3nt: TGTGCCAGCAGCTTAACCGGGACTAGCGGGAGAAAGATAACGGAGACCCAGTACTTC

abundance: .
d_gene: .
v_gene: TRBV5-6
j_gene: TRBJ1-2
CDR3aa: CASSPGQTNYGYTF
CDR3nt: TGTGCCAGCAGCCCCGGACAGACTAACTATGGCTACACCTTC